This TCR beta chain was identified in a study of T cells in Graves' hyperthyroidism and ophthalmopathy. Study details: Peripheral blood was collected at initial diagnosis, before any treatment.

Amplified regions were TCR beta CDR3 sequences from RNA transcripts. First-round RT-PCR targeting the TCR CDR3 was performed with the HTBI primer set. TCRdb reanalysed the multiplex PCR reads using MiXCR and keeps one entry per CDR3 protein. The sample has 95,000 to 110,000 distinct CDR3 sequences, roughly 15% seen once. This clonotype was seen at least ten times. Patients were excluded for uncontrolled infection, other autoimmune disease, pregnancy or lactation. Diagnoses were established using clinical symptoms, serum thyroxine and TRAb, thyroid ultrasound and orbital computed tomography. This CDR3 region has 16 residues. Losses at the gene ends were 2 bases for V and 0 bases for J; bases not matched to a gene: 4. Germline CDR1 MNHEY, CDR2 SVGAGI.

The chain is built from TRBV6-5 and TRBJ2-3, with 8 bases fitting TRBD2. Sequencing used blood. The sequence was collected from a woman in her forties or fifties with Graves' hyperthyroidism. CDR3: CASSYSGGLSTDTQYF. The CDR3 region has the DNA TGTGCCAGCAGTTACAGCGGGGGCCTTAGCACAGATACGCAGTATTTT.